The 10 T cell receptor beta chains below were found in one sample sequenced in a study of shared T cell receptors in the human thymus. Libraries were prepared by immunoSEQ multiplex PCR; TCRdb keeps only in-frame clonotypes and omits some of them. The profile shows hundreds of thousands of clones, around 87% of them singletons. A further study also used this sample, focusing on human thymus T cells.

Sequencing was carried out using thymocytes. Receptors were obtained from a boy in the first two years of life with a congenital heart defect.

This clone was found once. The rearrangement uses TRBV6-1 and TRBJ2-1, with 9 bases aligning to TRBD2. The V gene end was trimmed by 1 base and the J gene end by 0 bases; junction bases not matched to a gene: 7. The CDR3 is made up of 18 amino acids. Germline CDR1 is MNHNS and CDR2 is SASEGT. For the CDR3, the DNA is TGTGCCAGCAGTGAAGGTGGAAGACTAGCGGTCTCCTACAATGAGCAGTTCTTC. It encodes CASSEGGRLAVSYNEQFF.

This clone showed up just once. V usage is TRBV5-1 and J usage is TRBJ1-4; D call uncertain. This CDR3 has 13 residues. Germline V gene data show CDR1 as SGHRS and CDR2 as YFSETQ. Trimming left V 4 bases short and J 6 bases short, with 10 bases between. CDR3 region: CASSSEVDEKLFF. The CDR3 DNA is TGCGCCAGCAGCAGCGAGGTGGATGAAAAACTGTTTTTT.

This rearrangement joins TRBV9 to TRBJ1-1, with a weak D call TRBD1 (5 bases). V was pared by 0 bases and J by 10 bases, with 16 bases between. There are 14 residues in the CDR3. The V gene's germline CDR1 is SGDLS and CDR2 YYNGEE. The CDR3 DNA reads as TGTGCCAGCAGCGTAGGGGGCACCCTTAAGGGAGCTTTCTTT. Its protein product is CASSVGGTLKGAFF.

The J gene is TRBJ2-5, the V gene TRBV29-1; TRBD2 matches at 15 bases. Germline trimming cut 7 bases from V and 11 bases from J; bases unmatched to any gene: 29. This CDR3 has 20 residues. CDR1 and CDR2 from the germline V gene are SQVTM and ANQGSEA. CDR3 nucleotides: TGCAGCGCGAGCCACCCGGGACTAGCGGGAGGACGAGGCTCCCTCTGGGAGCAGTACTTC. This encodes CSASHPGLAGGRGSLWEQYF.

The V call is TRBV5-4, the J call TRBJ2-6, with 12 bases aligning to TRBD2. Germline CDR1 and CDR2: SGHNT and YYREEE (reference sequence). This CDR3 comprises 19 residues. The V and J ends lost 4 bases and 1 base, in that order; junction bases with no gene match: 9. CDR3 DNA: TGTGCCAGCAGCCCCGCCGGACTAGCGGGGCAATCTGGGGCCAACGTCCTGACTTTC. It specifies CASSPAGLAGQSGANVLTF.

The chain employs TRBV29-1 and TRBJ2-7; D is possibly TRBD1 (6 bases). Germline CDR1 reads SQVTM; CDR2 reads ANQGSEA. The CDR3 covers 16 residues. V was pared by 4 bases and J by 4 bases, with 23 bases between. CDR3 sequence reads: CSVGTGSRVGFYEQYF. The CDR3 nucleotides read TGCAGCGTTGGAACAGGGAGTCGAGTTGGGTTTTACGAGCAGTACTTC.

The CDR3 loop is CASWSKAPSKGPHSNQPQHF. DNA of the CDR3: TGTGCCAGCTGGAGTAAGGCCCCCAGTAAGGGGCCTCATAGCAATCAGCCCCAGCATTTT. This sequence joins TRBV27 and TRBJ1-5; tentatively, D is TRBD1 (5 bases). The V end was cut by 8 bases, the J end by 0 bases, with 29 bases between. The CDR3 consists of 20 residues. Germline V gene data show CDR1 as MNHEY and CDR2 as SMNVEV (reference sequence).

The chain couples TRBV9 to TRBJ1-1; D might be TRBD1 (5 bases). Deletions cut 0 bases from V and 6 bases from J, with 9 bases between. CDR3 length: 13 amino acids. CDR1 and CDR2 (germline): SGDLS, YYNGEE. The CDR3 DNA reads as TGTGCCAGCAGCGTAGAGGCCAGGGCTGAAGCTTTCTTT. It specifies CASSVEARAEAFF.

This clone turned up a few times. The CDR3 loop reads CASSPGTGVINYGYTF. CDR3 nucleotide sequence: TGTGCCAGCAGCCCGGGGACAGGAGTCATTAACTATGGCTACACCTTC. The V gene is TRBV11-2, the J gene TRBJ1-2; 8 nucleotides line up with TRBD1. V was pared by 5 bases and J by 1 base, with 9 bases of the junction left unmatched. This CDR3 region has 16 residues. The germline V gene has CDR1 SGHAT and CDR2 FQNNGV.

This rearrangement joins TRBV23-1 to TRBJ2-7, with 14 bases identical to TRBD2. TRBV23-1 carries the ORF label, with uncertain function. The CDR3 sequence is 23 residues long. The V segment lost 0 bases and the J segment 4 bases; nucleotides outside the gene matches: 23. The CDR3 loop reads CASSQSPDPARQGLAGERYEQYF. CDR3 bases: TGCGCCAGCAGTCAATCGCCGGACCCCGCTAGACAGGGACTAGCGGGAGAGCGGTACGAGCAGTACTTC.